These T cell receptor beta chains were read from a single sample in a study of CD8 T cells in ankylosing spondylitis. TCRdb recomputed calls from the 5' RACE reads with MiXCR, one row per CDR3 protein. The table lists around 300,000 distinct CDR3 sequences, about 14% of them singletons, with approximately 0.99% in the top ten. Sequenced: blood, either unsorted or a sorted T cell fraction (not recorded which). Receptor source: a male donor with ankylosing spondylitis or in good health (not recorded which). Each CDR3 is given with its conserved first and last residue. D genes are given only for firm matches. Rows may omit the clone size; those that give it use once, few, many or a size class.

clone size: .
D gene: .
J gene: TRBJ2-5
V gene: TRBV5-1
CDR3 DNA: TGCGCCAGCAGCTGGTCGTACGGTTCTCAGGAGACCCAGTACTTC
CDR3 protein: CASSWSYGSQETQYF

clone size: .
D gene: TRBD1
J gene: TRBJ2-3
V gene: TRBV2
CDR3 DNA: TGTGCCAGCAGTGGGCAGGACAGGGCGGCAGATACGCAGTATTTT
CDR3 protein: CASSGQDRAADTQYF

clone size: .
D gene: .
J gene: TRBJ2-2
V gene: TRBV7-9
CDR3 DNA: TGTGCCAGCAGCCTGGCCGGCGGCGGGGAGCTGTTTTTT
CDR3 protein: CASSLAGGGELFF

clone size: few
D gene: .
J gene: TRBJ2-5
V gene: TRBV3-1
CDR3 DNA: TGTGCCAGCAGCCGACCCGGGACTGTGGAGACCCAGTACTTC
CDR3 protein: CASSRPGTVETQYF

clone size: .
D gene: TRBD2
J gene: TRBJ2-1
V gene: TRBV5-4
CDR3 DNA: TGTGCCAGCAGCTCGGACGGACGGGGGGTCCTGTTCTTC
CDR3 protein: CASSSDGRGVLFF

clone size: .
D gene: .
J gene: TRBJ1-1
V gene: TRBV3-1
CDR3 DNA: TGTGCCAGCAGCCCGGGACACCGGGCCGCTGAAGCTTTCTTT
CDR3 protein: CASSPGHRAAEAFF

clone size: .
D gene: .
J gene: TRBJ2-5
V gene: TRBV7-9
CDR3 DNA: TGTGCCAGCAGCTTAGCCGACGGGCTCCAAGAGACCCAGTACTTC
CDR3 protein: CASSLADGLQETQYF

clone size: many
D gene: TRBD1
J gene: TRBJ2-7
V gene: TRBV29-1
CDR3 DNA: TGCAGCGTTCAACCCCGGGACAGCTACGAGCAGTACTTC
CDR3 protein: CSVQPRDSYEQYF

clone size: many
D gene: .
J gene: TRBJ1-1
V gene: TRBV18
CDR3 DNA: TGTGCCAGCTCACCTTCGGGCAGCTTGAACACTGAAGCTTTCTTT
CDR3 protein: CASSPSGSLNTEAFF

clone size: few
D gene: .
J gene: TRBJ2-2
V gene: TRBV6-5
CDR3 DNA: TGTGCCAGCAGTTCTAGCGCGTACGCCTCGAACACCGGGGAGCTGTTTTTT
CDR3 protein: CASSSSAYASNTGELFF

clone size: .
D gene: .
J gene: TRBJ2-7
V gene: TRBV20-1
CDR3 DNA: TGCAGTGCTAGGCCCCCTCCAGGGTTAGGCTACGAGCAGTACTTC
CDR3 protein: CSARPPPGLGYEQYF

clone size: few
D gene: .
J gene: TRBJ1-2
V gene: TRBV15
CDR3 DNA: TGTGCCACCAGCCGAGCTAACTATGGCTACACCTTC
CDR3 protein: CATSRANYGYTF

clone size: few
D gene: .
J gene: TRBJ1-1
V gene: TRBV12-3/TRBV12-4
CDR3 DNA: TGTGCCAGCAGGCTGGGGGGAGGGAATACTGAAGCTTTCTTT
CDR3 protein: CASRLGGGNTEAFF

clone size: .
D gene: TRBD1
J gene: TRBJ1-4
V gene: TRBV20-1
CDR3 DNA: TGCAGTGCTAGGGGGACAGGAAATGAAAAACTGTTTTTT
CDR3 protein: CSARGTGNEKLFF

clone size: once
D gene: TRBD1
J gene: TRBJ2-7
V gene: TRBV7-6
CDR3 DNA: TGTGCCAGCAGCTTTGGGCAGGGGGCTAGTCGCTACGAGCAGTACTTC
CDR3 protein: CASSFGQGASRYEQYF

clone size: .
D gene: TRBD1
J gene: TRBJ1-5
V gene: TRBV5-5
CDR3 DNA: TGTGCCAGCAGCTGGGGACAGGGGGCACGTCAGCCCCAGCATTTT
CDR3 protein: CASSWGQGARQPQHF

clone size: .
D gene: TRBD2
J gene: TRBJ2-1
V gene: TRBV7-9
CDR3 DNA: TGTGCCAGCAGCTGGTTAGCGGGAGGGAATGAGCAGTTCTTC
CDR3 protein: CASSWLAGGNEQFF

clone size: few
D gene: .
J gene: TRBJ2-1
V gene: TRBV7-2
CDR3 DNA: TGTGCCAGCAGCTTAGCGTTTCAGGGGATTCCGTTCTTC
CDR3 protein: CASSLAFQGIPFF

clone size: .
D gene: .
J gene: TRBJ2-6
V gene: TRBV5-1
CDR3 DNA: TGCGCCAGCAGCCCAGGGGCAGGGTTGACTACTGGGGCCAACGTCCTGACTTTC
CDR3 protein: CASSPGAGLTTGANVLTF

clone size: .
D gene: .
J gene: TRBJ1-1
V gene: TRBV5-1
CDR3 DNA: TGCGCCAGCAGCTCGAACAGGGTAGGAGGGAACACTGAAGCTTTCTTT
CDR3 protein: CASSSNRVGGNTEAFF

clone size: .
D gene: TRBD2
J gene: TRBJ2-7
V gene: TRBV27
CDR3 DNA: TGTGCCAGCAGTTCCGGACTAGCACCTCCCTACGAGCAGTACTTC
CDR3 protein: CASSSGLAPPYEQYF

clone size: .
D gene: .
J gene: TRBJ2-3
V gene: TRBV27
CDR3 DNA: TGTGCCAGCAGCCGGGACGGAGCCACAGATACGCAGTATTTT
CDR3 protein: CASSRDGATDTQYF